This note documents a single T cell receptor (beta chain) sequence. What it binds is unknown. Specified time point: cycle 4 day 1 (C4D1), after less than 7 weeks of nivolumab. Every patient was affected by relapse after autologous stem cell transplantation, while exposure to brentuximab vedotin was not uniform. Using magnetic negative selection, the CD4+ T cells were separated out of thawed PBMCs. This sample is part of a study of PD-1 blockade in classical Hodgkin lymphoma. Study in general: A 3 mg/kg intravenous dose of nivolumab was received by patients every 2 weeks. Broader study findings: By C4D1 there was a significant rise in CD4+ TCR diversity but not in CD8+ TCR diversity. Exclusion was the outcome for patients who began nivolumab under 1 year after ASCT. Complete responders possessed baseline diversity comparable to newly diagnosed patients.

Germline assignment: CDR1 LNHDA and CDR2 SQIVND (reference sequence). The length of the CDR3 is 16 residues. V shed 4 bases and J 3 bases; nucleotides not matched to a gene: 9. Profiling relied on immunoSEQ multiplex PCR, and the TCRdb table lists in-frame clones only, not all of them. The repertoire holds 25,000 to 30,000 clones, with about 85% as singletons. This sample comprised CD4+ T cells from blood, obtained before the fourth cycle of nivolumab. This TCR was sampled from a human donor with classical Hodgkin lymphoma. This chain joins TRBV19 and TRBJ2-7; 10 positions match TRBD2. In DNA, the CDR3 is TGTGCCAGTAGTAAGTCCGTCCTAGCGGGAGACTACGAGCAGTACTTC. Protein sequence: CASSKSVLAGDYEQYF.